The entry below gives a single T cell receptor beta chain sequence along with its context. As yet, its antigen is unknown. Repertoires were generated with immunoSEQ multiplex PCR, while TCRdb's copy carries only in-frame clones and drops some. The data show about 160,000 clones, around nine tenths seen once. This sample was included in a study of T cell responses to AZD1222 COVID-19 vaccine. CDR3 length: 15 amino acids. Germline V gene sequence: CDR1 LGHDT, CDR2 YNNKEL (reference sequence). Trimming removed 1 base from V and 1 base from J; junction bases left unmatched: 1. Overall study results and limits: White British ancestry dominated among donors, who included more females, and clonal diversity was possibly underestimated.

The chain employs TRBV3-1 (or the pseudogene TRBV3-2) and TRBJ1-5; 7 bases line up with TRBD1. The TCR originated in an adult who received the AZD1222 COVID-19 vaccine. The sample here was peripheral blood, taken 28 days after the second AZD1222 dose. The CDR3 nucleotides are TGTGCCAGCAGCCAAGGACAGGGAAGCAATCAGCCCCAGCATTTT. Protein product: CASSQGQGSNQPQHF.